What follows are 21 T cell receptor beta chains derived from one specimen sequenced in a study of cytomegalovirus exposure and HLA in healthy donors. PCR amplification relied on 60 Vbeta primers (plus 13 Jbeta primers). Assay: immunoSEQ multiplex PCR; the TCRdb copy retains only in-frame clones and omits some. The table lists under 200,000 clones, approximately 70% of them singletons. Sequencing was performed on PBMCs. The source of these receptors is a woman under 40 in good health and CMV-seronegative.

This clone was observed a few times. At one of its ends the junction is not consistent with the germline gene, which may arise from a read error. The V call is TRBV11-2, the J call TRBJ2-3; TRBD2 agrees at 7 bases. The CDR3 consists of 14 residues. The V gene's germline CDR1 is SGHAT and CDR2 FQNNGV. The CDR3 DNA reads TGTGCCAGCAGTTTAGGACTAGGCACAGATACGCAGTATTTT. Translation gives CASSLGLGTDTQYF. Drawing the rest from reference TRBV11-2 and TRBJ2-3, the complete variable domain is EAGVAQSPRYKIIEKRQSVAFWCNPISGHATLYWYQQILGQGPKLLIQFQNNGVVDDSQLPKDRFSAERLKGVDSTLKIQPAKLEDSAVYLCASSLGLGTDTQYFGPGTRLTVL.

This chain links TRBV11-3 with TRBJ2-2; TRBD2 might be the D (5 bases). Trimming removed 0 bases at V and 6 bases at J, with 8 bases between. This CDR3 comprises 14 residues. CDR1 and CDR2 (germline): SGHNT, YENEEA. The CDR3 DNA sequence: TGTGCCAGCAGCTTAGATCTCGGGGCCGGGGAGCTGTTTTTT. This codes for CASSLDLGAGELFF.

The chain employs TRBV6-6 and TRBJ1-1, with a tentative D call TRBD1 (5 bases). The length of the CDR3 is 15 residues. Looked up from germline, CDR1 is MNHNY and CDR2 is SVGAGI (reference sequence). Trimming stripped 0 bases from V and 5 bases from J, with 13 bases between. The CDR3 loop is CASSYSPWGGTEAFF. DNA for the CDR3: TGTGCCAGCAGTTACTCCCCGTGGGGGGGGACTGAAGCTTTCTTT.

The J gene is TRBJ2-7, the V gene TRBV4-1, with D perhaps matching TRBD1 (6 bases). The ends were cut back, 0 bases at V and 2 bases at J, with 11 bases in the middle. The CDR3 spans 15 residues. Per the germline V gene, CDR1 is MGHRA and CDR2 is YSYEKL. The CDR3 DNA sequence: TGCGCCAGCAGCCAAGAATGGTCAGGGGCCTACGAGCAGTACTTC. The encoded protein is CASSQEWSGAYEQYF.

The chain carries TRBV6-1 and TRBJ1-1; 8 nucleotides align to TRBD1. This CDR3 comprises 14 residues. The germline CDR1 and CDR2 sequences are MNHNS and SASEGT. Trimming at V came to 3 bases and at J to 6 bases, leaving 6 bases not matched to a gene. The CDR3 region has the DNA TGTGCCAGCAGTGATTTTCAGGGACAGGCTGAAGCTTTCTTT. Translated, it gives CASSDFQGQAEAFF.

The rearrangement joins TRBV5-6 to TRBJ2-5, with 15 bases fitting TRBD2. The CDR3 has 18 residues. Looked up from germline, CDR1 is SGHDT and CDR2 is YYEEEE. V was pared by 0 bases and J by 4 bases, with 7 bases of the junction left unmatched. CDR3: CASSLDGTSGRFGETQYF. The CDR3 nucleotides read TGTGCCAGCAGCTTGGACGGGACTAGCGGGAGGTTTGGAGAGACCCAGTACTTC.

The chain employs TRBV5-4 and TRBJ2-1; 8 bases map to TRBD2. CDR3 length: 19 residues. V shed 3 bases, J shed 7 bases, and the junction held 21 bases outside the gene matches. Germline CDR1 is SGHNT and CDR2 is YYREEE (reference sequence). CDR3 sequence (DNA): TGTGCCAGCAGCTACGGACTATTTCTCGGGGGGGCCGGTGGTAATGAGCAGTTCTTC. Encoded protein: CASSYGLFLGGAGGNEQFF.

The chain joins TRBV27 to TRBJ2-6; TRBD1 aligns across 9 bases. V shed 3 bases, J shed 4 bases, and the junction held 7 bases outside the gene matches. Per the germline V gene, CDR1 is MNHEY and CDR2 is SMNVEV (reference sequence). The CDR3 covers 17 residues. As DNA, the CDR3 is TGTGCCAGCAGTTTGAAATACAGGGGGCTCGGGGCCAACGTCCTGACTTTC. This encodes CASSLKYRGLGANVLTF.

DNA for the CDR3: TGTGCCAGCCTAACAGGGGTGTCTGAAGCTTTCTTT. Its translation is CASLTGVSEAFF. The rearrangement links TRBV2 to TRBJ1-1, with 7 bases identical to TRBD1. J gave up 6 bases and V 8 bases, and 6 bases lay outside the gene matches. The CDR3 has 12 amino acids. In germline, CDR1 is SNHLY, CDR2 FYNNEI.

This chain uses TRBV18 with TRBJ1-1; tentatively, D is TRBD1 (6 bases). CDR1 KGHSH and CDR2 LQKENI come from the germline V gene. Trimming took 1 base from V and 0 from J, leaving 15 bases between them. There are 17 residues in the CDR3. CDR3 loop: CASSPRGLKGVNTEAFF. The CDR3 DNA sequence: TGTGCCAGCTCACCACGCGGACTCAAGGGGGTGAACACTGAAGCTTTCTTT.

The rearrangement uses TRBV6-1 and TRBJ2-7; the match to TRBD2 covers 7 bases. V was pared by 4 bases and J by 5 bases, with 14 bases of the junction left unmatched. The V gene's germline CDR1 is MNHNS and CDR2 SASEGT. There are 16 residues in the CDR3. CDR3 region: CASSAEGWGGLDEQYF. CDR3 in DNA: TGTGCCAGCAGTGCCGAGGGTTGGGGGGGACTTGACGAGCAGTACTTC.

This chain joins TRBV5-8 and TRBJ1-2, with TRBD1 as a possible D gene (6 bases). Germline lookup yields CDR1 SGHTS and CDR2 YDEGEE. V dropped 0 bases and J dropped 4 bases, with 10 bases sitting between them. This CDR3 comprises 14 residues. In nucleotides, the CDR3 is TGTGCCAGCAGCTTGGGCAGGGGCTCCTATGGCTACACCTTC. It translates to CASSLGRGSYGYTF.

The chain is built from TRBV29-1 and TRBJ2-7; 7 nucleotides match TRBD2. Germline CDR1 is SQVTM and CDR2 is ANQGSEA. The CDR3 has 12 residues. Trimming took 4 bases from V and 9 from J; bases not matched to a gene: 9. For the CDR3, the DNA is TGCAGCGTTGCGGACGGGGGGTCTGGGCAGTACTTC. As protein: CSVADGGSGQYF.

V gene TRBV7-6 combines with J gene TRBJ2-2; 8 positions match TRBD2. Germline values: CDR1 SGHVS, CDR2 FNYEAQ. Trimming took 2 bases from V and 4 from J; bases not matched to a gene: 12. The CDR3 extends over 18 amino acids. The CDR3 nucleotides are TGTGCCAGCAGCTTATATGCCGGGGGGGCCCTGAGCACCGGGGAGCTGTTTTTT. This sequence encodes CASSLYAGGALSTGELFF.

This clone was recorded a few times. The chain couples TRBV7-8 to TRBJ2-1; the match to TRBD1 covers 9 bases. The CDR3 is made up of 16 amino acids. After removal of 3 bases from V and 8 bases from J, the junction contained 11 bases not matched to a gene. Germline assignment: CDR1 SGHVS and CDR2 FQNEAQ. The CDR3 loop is CASSLRAGTGFYEQFF. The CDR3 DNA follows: TGTGCCAGCAGCTTGAGAGCCGGGACAGGGTTTTATGAGCAGTTCTTC.

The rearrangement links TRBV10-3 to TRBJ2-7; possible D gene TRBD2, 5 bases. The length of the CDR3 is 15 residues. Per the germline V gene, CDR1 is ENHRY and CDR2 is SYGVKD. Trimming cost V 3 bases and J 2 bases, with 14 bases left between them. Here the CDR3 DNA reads TGTGCCATCAGTGACCCCACCGAGGGCACCTACGAGCAGTACTTC. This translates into CAISDPTEGTYEQYF.

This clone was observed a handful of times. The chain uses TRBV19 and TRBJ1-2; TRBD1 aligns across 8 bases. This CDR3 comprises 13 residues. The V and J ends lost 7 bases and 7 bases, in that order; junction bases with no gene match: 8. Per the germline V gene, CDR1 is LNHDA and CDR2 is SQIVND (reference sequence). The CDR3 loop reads CASKPTGGRGYTF. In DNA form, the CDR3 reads TGTGCCAGTAAACCAACAGGGGGGCGTGGCTACACCTTC. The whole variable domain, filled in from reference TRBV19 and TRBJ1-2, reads DGGITQSPKYLFRKEGQNVTLSCEQNLNHDAMYWYRQDPGQGLRLIYYSQIVNDFQKGDIAEGYSVSREKKESFPLTVTSAQKNPTAFYLCASKPTGGRGYTFGSGTRLTVV.

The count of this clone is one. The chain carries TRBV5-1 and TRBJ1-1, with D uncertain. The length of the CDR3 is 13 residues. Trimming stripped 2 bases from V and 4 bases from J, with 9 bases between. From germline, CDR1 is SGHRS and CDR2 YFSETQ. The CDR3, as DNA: TGCGCCAGCAGCTTTGTGGGGAGCACTGAAGCTTTCTTT. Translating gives CASSFVGSTEAFF.

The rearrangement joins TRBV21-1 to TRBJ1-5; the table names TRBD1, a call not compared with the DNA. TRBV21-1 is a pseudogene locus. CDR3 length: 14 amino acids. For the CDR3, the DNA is TGTGCCAGCAGCAAAGGTAAGGGGTTTTGGCCCCAGCATTTT. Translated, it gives CASSKGKGFWPQHF.

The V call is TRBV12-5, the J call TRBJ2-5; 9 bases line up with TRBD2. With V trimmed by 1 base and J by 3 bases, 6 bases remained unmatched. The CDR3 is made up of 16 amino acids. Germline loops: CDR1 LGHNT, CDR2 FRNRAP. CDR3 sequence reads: CASGLGKLAGEETQYF. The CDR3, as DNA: TGTGCTAGTGGTTTGGGGAAATTAGCGGGAGAAGAGACCCAGTACTTC.

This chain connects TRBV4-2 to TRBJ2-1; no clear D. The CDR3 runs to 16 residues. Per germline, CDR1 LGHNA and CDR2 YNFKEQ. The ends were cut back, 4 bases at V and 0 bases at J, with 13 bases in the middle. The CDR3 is CASSRAGTSSYNEQFF. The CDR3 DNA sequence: TGTGCCAGCAGCCGAGCAGGCACGAGCTCCTACAATGAGCAGTTCTTC.